Each of the 23 T cell receptor beta chains below was sequenced from the same sample in a study of blood T cell repertoires in COVID-19. The method was immunoSEQ multiplex PCR; TCRdb's version includes in-frame clones alone and lacks a portion of them. The sample records 100,000 to 150,000 clones, about 74% being singletons. The sample comprised peripheral blood. These receptors were obtained from a man aged 55 to 70 with acute or convalescent COVID-19.

This chain connects TRBV4-2 to TRBJ1-2, with D hard to call. Germline V CDR1 and CDR2: LGHNA, YNFKEQ. The V and J ends lost 1 base and 5 bases respectively, with 17 bases between them. This CDR3 contains 16 residues. This CDR3 is CASSQGESARRYGYTF. CDR3 sequence (DNA): TGTGCCAGCAGCCAAGGCGAGTCCGCTCGTCGGTATGGCTACACCTTC.

Only a few counts were recorded for this clone. This rearrangement joins TRBV27 to TRBJ2-1; 8 bases line up with TRBD2. CDR1 is MNHEY, CDR2 SMNVEV, per germline (reference sequence). J gave up 6 bases and V 5 bases, and 12 bases lay outside the gene matches. This CDR3 contains 16 residues. CDR3 nucleotide sequence: TGTGCCAGCAGTATTGAAAGCGGGGGCAGGCGCAATGAGCAGTTCTTC. As protein: CASSIESGGRRNEQFF.

This clone was counted a few times. V is TRBV12-3 or TRBV12-4 and J is TRBJ1-4, with D possibly TRBD1 on 5 matching bases. V was shortened by 5 bases and J by 5 bases, with 9 bases between the two germline ends. There are 13 residues in the CDR3. This CDR3 reads CASSPPGNEKLFF. CDR3 sequence (DNA): TGTGCCAGCAGTCCACCAGGGAATGAAAAACTGTTTTTT.

The chain is built from TRBV4-1 and TRBJ2-3; no clear D. V was cut by 0 bases and J by 8 bases, with 6 bases left in between. Germline V gene data show CDR1 as MGHRA and CDR2 as YSYEKL. This CDR3 region has 12 residues. Here the CDR3 reads CASSQDRSTQYF. CDR3 coding DNA: TGCGCCAGCAGCCAAGATAGAAGTACGCAGTATTTT.

The CDR3 DNA reads TGCGCCAGCAGTGACTCCGGGACAGGGTTTGACTATGGCTACACCTTC. Its translation is CASSDSGTGFDYGYTF. The rearrangement joins TRBV10-2 to TRBJ1-2, with TRBD1 matching 9 bases. V dropped 3 bases and J dropped 3; count of bases not matched to a gene: 8. This CDR3 spans 16 amino acids. Germline-derived CDR1 and CDR2 are WSHSY and SAAADI.

This clone was seen once. The chain carries TRBV11-3 and TRBJ1-1; maybe TRBD1 (5 bases). Per germline, CDR1 SGHNT and CDR2 YENEEA. Trimming took off 2 bases at V and 6 bases at J, with 16 bases between the two ends. The CDR3 totals 15 residues. The CDR3 region is CASSLRGESRAEAFF. In nucleotides, the CDR3 is TGTGCCAGCAGCTTAAGAGGAGAGTCCAGGGCTGAAGCTTTCTTT.

This chain links TRBV7-2 with TRBJ1-5; tentatively, D is TRBD1 (6 bases). Germline V gene data show CDR1 as SGHTA and CDR2 as FQGNSA. CDR3 size: 15 residues. V dropped 4 bases and J dropped 2 bases, with 12 bases sitting between them. The CDR3 loop is CASSSNRAGNQPQHF. CDR3 coding DNA: TGTGCCAGCAGCTCCAACAGGGCTGGCAATCAGCCCCAGCATTTT.

The chain combines TRBV24-1 with TRBJ2-3; D possibly corresponds to TRBD2 (5 bases). Per germline, CDR1 KGHDR and CDR2 SFDVKD. This CDR3 spans 16 amino acids. V lost 1 base, J lost 2 bases, and 12 bases lay in between. The CDR3 DNA reads TGTGCCACCAGTGATTTCAAGGCTCGGGACACAGATACGCAGTATTTT. Translated: CATSDFKARDTDTQYF.

Many counts were recorded for this clone. This chain links TRBV25-1 with TRBJ2-7, with 7 bases aligning to TRBD1. Trimming at V came to 6 bases and at J to 0 bases, leaving 5 bases not matched to a gene. The CDR3 runs to 14 residues. The germline V gene has CDR1 MGHDK and CDR2 SYGVNS. The CDR3 DNA follows: TGTGCCAGCAGAGGACAGGACAGCTCCTACGAGCAGTACTTC. As protein: CASRGQDSSYEQYF.

V and J are TRBV28 and TRBJ1-6; possible D gene TRBD1, 5 bases. Germline CDR1 MDHEN, CDR2 SYDVKM. The V gene lost 6 bases and the J gene lost 11 bases, with 17 bases spanning the gap. The CDR3 totals 14 residues. CDR3 sequence (DNA): TGTGCCAGCAGGTTGAGGCAGGGTGCACCACCCCTCCACTTT. Amino acid sequence: CASRLRQGAPPLHF.

This clone was observed a handful of times. The V gene is TRBV5-1, the J gene TRBJ2-3; TRBD2 matches 11 bases. After removal of 4 bases from V and 0 bases from J, the junction contained 4 bases not matched to a gene. Per germline, CDR1 SGHRS and CDR2 YFSETQ. The CDR3 runs to 16 residues. The CDR3 region has the DNA TGCGCCAGCAGCCCCTTAGCGGGGGGGAGCACAGATACGCAGTATTTT. Its protein is CASSPLAGGSTDTQYF.

V gene TRBV9 combines with J gene TRBJ2-3; D is ambiguous. CDR3 length: 15 amino acids. Germline V gene sequence: CDR1 SGDLS, CDR2 YYNGEE. The V gene lost 0 bases and the J gene lost 1 base, with 9 bases spanning the gap. The CDR3 coding sequence is TGTGCCAGCAGCGTAGGGGCTTTTGGCACAGATACGCAGTATTTT. This encodes CASSVGAFGTDTQYF.

The chain has TRBV24-1 and TRBJ2-3, with D perhaps TRBD2 (6 bases). The germline V gene has CDR1 KGHDR and CDR2 SFDVKD. Trimming cost V 2 bases and J 3 bases, with 14 bases left between them. The CDR3 has 16 amino acids. The CDR3 coding sequence is TGTGCCACCAGTGATTCCGTAGCAGGGAGGACAGATACGCAGTATTTT. This translates into CATSDSVAGRTDTQYF.

V gene TRBV21-1 combines with J gene TRBJ2-1; the D call of TRBD2 is as the table states it, not checked on the DNA. TRBV21-1 is noted as a pseudogene. This CDR3 region has 19 residues. CDR3 region: CASSKVRTSGRFAYNEQFF. The CDR3 nucleotides are TGTGCCAGCAGCAAAGTCAGGACTAGCGGGAGGTTCGCCTACAATGAGCAGTTCTTC.

The V gene is TRBV6-5, the J gene TRBJ1-2; D remains unclear. CDR1 and CDR2 (germline): MNHEY, SVGAGI. This CDR3 is built from 15 residues. Trimming removed 4 bases from V and 1 base from J, with 13 bases in between. CDR3: CASSFDEGFNYGYTF. CDR3 coding DNA: TGTGCCAGCAGTTTCGACGAGGGATTTAACTATGGCTACACCTTC.

The V and J genes are TRBV9 and TRBJ1-3; TRBD1 matches 9 bases. Germline values: CDR1 SGDLS, CDR2 YYNGEE. With V trimmed by 1 base and J by 3 bases, 8 bases remained unmatched. The CDR3 runs 17 residues. CDR3 DNA: TGTGCCAGCAGCGTAACTTCCGCGACAGGGGGTGGAAACACCATATATTTT. It specifies CASSVTSATGGGNTIYF.

The rearrangement links TRBV9 to TRBJ2-1; possibly TRBD1 for D (6 bases). The CDR3 extends over 13 amino acids. Per germline, CDR1 SGDLS and CDR2 YYNGEE. V was cut by 4 bases and J by 8 bases, with 13 bases left in between. The CDR3: CASSPNPGDEQFF. CDR3 bases: TGTGCCAGCAGCCCTAACCCAGGGGATGAGCAGTTCTTC.

The rearrangement joins TRBV4-1 to TRBJ2-1; 12 positions match TRBD2. The V gene end was trimmed by 2 bases and the J gene end by 8 bases; junction bases not matched to a gene: 7. The V gene's germline CDR1 is MGHRA and CDR2 YSYEKL. The CDR3 contains 16 residues. The CDR3 reads CASSQLAGGPRDEQFF. Here the CDR3 DNA reads TGCGCCAGCAGCCAACTAGCGGGGGGGCCTCGGGATGAGCAGTTCTTC.

The chain is built from TRBV15 and TRBJ2-5; the match to TRBD1 covers 8 bases. The CDR3 totals 17 residues. V gave up 2 bases and J gave up 5 bases; unmatched junction bases: 13. Germline loops: CDR1 LNHNV, CDR2 YYDKDF (reference sequence). The CDR3 DNA sequence: TGTGCCACCAGCAGATCGATCCCCGCGACAGGGGCTGAGACCCAGTACTTC. The encoded protein is CATSRSIPATGAETQYF.

The chain recombines TRBV5-1 with TRBJ1-3; tentative D call: TRBD1 (5 bases). This CDR3 is built from 15 residues. The germline gives CDR1 SGHRS, CDR2 YFSETQ. With 2 bases removed from V and 2 bases from J, the gap between germline ends came to 11 bases. The CDR3 is CASSLWSGTGNTIYF. The CDR3 nucleotides are TGCGCCAGCAGCTTATGGTCAGGGACTGGAAACACCATATATTTT.

This chain joins TRBV7-3 and TRBJ2-3; D unclear. Germline V gene data show CDR1 as SGHTA and CDR2 as FQGTGA. The germline V and J ends were trimmed by 5 bases and 2 bases, with 8 bases remaining between them. The CDR3 length is 13 residues. CDR3 amino acids: CASSILATDTQYF. In DNA, the CDR3 is TGTGCCAGCAGCATTTTGGCCACAGATACGCAGTATTTT.

This clone was observed a handful of times. This sequence joins TRBV19 and TRBJ1-1; 7 bases fit TRBD1. V lost 5 bases to trimming and J lost 2 bases; unmatched junction nucleotides: 5. CDR1 and CDR2 from the germline V gene are LNHDA and SQIVND (reference sequence). The CDR3 loop spans 14 amino acids. As DNA, the CDR3 is TGTGCCAGTAGTTCTGGACAGGTCAACACTGAAGCTTTCTTT. It codes for CASSSGQVNTEAFF. Full variable domain (remainder filled in from reference TRBV19 and TRBJ1-1): DGGITQSPKYLFRKEGQNVTLSCEQNLNHDAMYWYRQDPGQGLRLIYYSQIVNDFQKGDIAEGYSVSREKKESFPLTVTSAQKNPTAFYLCASSSGQVNTEAFFGQGTRLTVV.

The chain joins TRBV10-3 to TRBJ2-1; 7 bases are a match to TRBD2. Germline trimming cut 2 bases from V and 6 bases from J; bases unmatched to any gene: 7. Looked up from germline, CDR1 is ENHRY and CDR2 is SYGVKD. The CDR3 runs 15 residues. The CDR3: CAISEGGRASNEQFF. The CDR3 DNA follows: TGTGCCATCAGTGAGGGTGGGAGGGCCAGCAATGAGCAGTTCTTC.